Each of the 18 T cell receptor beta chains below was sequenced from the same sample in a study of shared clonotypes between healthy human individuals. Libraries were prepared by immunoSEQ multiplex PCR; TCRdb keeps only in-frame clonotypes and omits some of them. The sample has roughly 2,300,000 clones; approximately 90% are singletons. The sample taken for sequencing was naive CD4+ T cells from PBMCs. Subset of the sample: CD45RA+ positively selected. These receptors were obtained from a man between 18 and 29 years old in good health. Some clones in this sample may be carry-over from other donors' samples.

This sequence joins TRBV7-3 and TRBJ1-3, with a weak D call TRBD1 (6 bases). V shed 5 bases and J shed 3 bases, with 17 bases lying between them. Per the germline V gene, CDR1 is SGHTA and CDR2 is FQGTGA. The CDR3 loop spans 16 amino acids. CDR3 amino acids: CASSPNTGLGGNTIYF. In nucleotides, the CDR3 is TGTGCCAGCAGCCCAAATACAGGGCTGGGTGGAAACACCATATATTTT. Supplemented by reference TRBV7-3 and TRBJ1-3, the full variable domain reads GAGVSQTPSNKVTEKGKYVELRCDPISGHTALYWYRQSLGQGPEFLIYFQGTGAADDSGLPNDRFFAVRPEGSVSTLKIQRTERGDSAVYLCASSPNTGLGGNTIYFGEGSWLTVV.

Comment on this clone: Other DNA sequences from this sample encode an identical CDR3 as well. CDR3 coding DNA: TGTGCCAGCACCCTTGGGAACACTGAAGCTTTCTTT. It encodes CASTLGNTEAFF. V gene TRBV28 combines with J gene TRBJ1-1; D unclear. The germline V gene has CDR1 MDHEN and CDR2 SYDVKM. V was pared by 7 bases and J by 1 base, with 7 bases between. The CDR3 is 12 amino acids.

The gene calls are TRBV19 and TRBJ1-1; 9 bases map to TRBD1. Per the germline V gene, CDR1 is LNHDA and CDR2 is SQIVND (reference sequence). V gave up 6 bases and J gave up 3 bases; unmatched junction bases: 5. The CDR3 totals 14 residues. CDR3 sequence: CASSQTGGDTEAFF. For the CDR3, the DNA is TGTGCCAGTAGCCAGACAGGGGGGGACACTGAAGCTTTCTTT.

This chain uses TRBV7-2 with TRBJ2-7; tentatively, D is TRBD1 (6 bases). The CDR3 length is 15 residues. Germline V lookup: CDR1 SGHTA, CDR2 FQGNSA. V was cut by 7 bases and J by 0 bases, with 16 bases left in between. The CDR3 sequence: CASTAGRGSSYEQYF. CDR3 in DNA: TGTGCCAGCACCGCCGGCAGGGGAAGCTCCTACGAGCAGTACTTC.

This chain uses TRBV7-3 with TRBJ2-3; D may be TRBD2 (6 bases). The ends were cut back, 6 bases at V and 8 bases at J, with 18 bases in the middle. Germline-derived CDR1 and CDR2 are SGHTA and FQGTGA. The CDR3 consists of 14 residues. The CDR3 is CASSSVGGWGTQYF. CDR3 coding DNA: TGTGCCAGCAGTTCCGTCGGAGGGTGGGGTACGCAGTATTTT. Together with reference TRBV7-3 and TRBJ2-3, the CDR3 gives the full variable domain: GAGVSQTPSNKVTEKGKYVELRCDPISGHTALYWYRQSLGQGPEFLIYFQGTGAADDSGLPNDRFFAVRPEGSVSTLKIQRTERGDSAVYLCASSSVGGWGTQYFGPGTRLTVL.

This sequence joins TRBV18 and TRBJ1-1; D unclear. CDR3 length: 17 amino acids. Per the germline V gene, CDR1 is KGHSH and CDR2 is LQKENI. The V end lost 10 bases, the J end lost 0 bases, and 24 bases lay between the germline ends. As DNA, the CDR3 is TGTGCCACGAGGGCCGGAGGCGGGGAAGGGATGAACACTGAAGCTTTCTTT. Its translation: CATRAGGGEGMNTEAFF.

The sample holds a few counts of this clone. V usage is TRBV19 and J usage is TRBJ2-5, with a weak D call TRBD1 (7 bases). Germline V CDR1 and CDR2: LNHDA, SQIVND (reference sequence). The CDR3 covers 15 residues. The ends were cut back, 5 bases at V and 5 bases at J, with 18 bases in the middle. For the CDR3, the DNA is TGTGCCAGTAGTGAGATCAGGGGGGAGTTGGAGACCCAGTACTTC. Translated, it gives CASSEIRGELETQYF. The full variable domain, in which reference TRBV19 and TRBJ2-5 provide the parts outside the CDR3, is DGGITQSPKYLFRKEGQNVTLSCEQNLNHDAMYWYRQDPGQGLRLIYYSQIVNDFQKGDIAEGYSVSREKKESFPLTVTSAQKNPTAFYLCASSEIRGELETQYFGPGTRLLVL.

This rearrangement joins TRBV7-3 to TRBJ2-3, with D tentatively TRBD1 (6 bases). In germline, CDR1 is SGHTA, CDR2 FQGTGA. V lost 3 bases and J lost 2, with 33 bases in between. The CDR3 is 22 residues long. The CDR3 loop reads CASSFRVVGQGHPDLFTDTQYF. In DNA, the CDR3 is TGTGCCAGCAGCTTTAGGGTGGTCGGGCAGGGACACCCAGACTTATTCACAGATACGCAGTATTTT.

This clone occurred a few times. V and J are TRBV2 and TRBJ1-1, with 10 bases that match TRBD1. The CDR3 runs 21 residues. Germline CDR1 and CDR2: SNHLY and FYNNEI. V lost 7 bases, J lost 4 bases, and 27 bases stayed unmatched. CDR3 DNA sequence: TGTGCCAGCACCCCCAGAAGTTTTGATAGGGACAGGGGCCTATATGGCACTGAAGCTTTCTTT. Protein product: CASTPRSFDRDRGLYGTEAFF.

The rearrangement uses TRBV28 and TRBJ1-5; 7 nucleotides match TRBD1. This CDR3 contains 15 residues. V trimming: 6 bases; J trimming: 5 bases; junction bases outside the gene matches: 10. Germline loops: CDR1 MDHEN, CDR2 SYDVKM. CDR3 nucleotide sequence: TGTGCCAGCAGCCCGTTCAGGGGGGCCGATCAGCCCCAGCATTTT. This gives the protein CASSPFRGADQPQHF.

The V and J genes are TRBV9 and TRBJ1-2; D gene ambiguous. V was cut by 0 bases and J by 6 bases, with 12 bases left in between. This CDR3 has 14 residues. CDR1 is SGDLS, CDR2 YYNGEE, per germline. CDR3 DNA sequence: TGTGCCAGCAGCGTAGCTAGGGAGGGAGATGGCTACACCTTC. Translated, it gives CASSVAREGDGYTF.

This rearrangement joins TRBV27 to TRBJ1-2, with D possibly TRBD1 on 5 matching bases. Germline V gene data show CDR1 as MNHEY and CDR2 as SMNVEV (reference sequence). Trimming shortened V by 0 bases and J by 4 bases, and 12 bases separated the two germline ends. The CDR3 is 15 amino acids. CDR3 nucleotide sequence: TGTGCCAGCAGTTTATCGTTAGGACAAATCTATGGCTACACCTTC. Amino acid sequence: CASSLSLGQIYGYTF.

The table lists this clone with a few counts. In DNA, the CDR3 is TGTGCCTCACACGGGGGGGGAGGACGCACTGAAGCTTTCTTT. This sequence encodes CASHGGGGRTEAFF. V gene TRBV30 combines with J gene TRBJ1-1, with D perhaps TRBD1 (5 bases). Germline V lookup: CDR1 GTSNPN, CDR2 SVGIG (reference sequence). The CDR3 spans 14 residues. Trimming removed 7 bases from V and 4 bases from J, with 19 bases in between.

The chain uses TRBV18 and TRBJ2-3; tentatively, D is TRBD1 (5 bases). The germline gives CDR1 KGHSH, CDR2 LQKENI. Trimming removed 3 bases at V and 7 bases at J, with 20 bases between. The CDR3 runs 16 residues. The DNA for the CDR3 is TGTGCCAGCTCACCTTTCCCCGAGGACACCCTAAATACGCAGTATTTT. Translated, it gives CASSPFPEDTLNTQYF.

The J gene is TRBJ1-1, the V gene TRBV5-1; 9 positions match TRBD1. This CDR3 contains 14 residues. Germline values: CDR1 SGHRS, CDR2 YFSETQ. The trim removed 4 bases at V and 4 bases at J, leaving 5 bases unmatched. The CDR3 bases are TGCGCCAGCAGCCCGGGGACAGGGCCCACTGAAGCTTTCTTT. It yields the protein CASSPGTGPTEAFF.

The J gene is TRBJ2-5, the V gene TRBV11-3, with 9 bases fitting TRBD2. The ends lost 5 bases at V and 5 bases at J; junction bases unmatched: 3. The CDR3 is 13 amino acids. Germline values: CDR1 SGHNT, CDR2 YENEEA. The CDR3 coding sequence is TGTGCCAGCAGCCCCAGCGGGGGGGAGACCCAGTACTTC. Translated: CASSPSGGETQYF.

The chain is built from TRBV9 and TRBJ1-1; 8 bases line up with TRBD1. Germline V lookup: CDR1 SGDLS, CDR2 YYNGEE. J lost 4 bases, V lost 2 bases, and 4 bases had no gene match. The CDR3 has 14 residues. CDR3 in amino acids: CASSVTGDRTEAFF. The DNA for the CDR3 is TGTGCCAGCAGCGTGACAGGGGATCGCACTGAAGCTTTCTTT. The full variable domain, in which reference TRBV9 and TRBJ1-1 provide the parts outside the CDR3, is DSGVTQTPKHLITATGQRVTLRCSPRSGDLSVYWYQQSLDQGLQFLIQYYNGEERAKGNILERFSAQQFPDLHSELNLSSLELGDSALYFCASSVTGDRTEAFFGQGTRLTVV.

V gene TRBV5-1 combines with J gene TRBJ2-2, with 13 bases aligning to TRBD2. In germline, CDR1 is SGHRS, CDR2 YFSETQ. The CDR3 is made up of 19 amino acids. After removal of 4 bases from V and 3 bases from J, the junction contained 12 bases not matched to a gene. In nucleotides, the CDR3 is TGCGCCAGCAGCCAAATTCCGGGACTAGCGGGATATGACACCGGGGAGCTGTTTTTT. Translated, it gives CASSQIPGLAGYDTGELFF.